This TCR beta chain was retrieved from a study of blood T cells in healthy people across ages (dated by TCRdb to between 2014 and 2017). Regarding the study in general: In model experiments, template switching captured about one uniquely barcoded TCR beta cDNA molecule for every two T cells. Using deep sequencing normalized with unique cDNA molecular identifiers, the study measured how TCR beta repertoire diversity changes with age. Donors were grouped into four age groups: young (average approximately 16 years), middle-aged (roughly 40), aged (around 60) and long-lived (just over 80). To avoid experimental bias, donors of different ages were spread randomly across the sequencing lanes. Two additional independent replicas of 1 million unique cDNA reads from the same blood draw were analyzed for two donors (one aged 18 to 30 and one aged 80 or older).

On this clonotype: Its antigen remains undetermined. Per-nucleotide qualities are absent, and no much larger clonotype sits a single base away.

On the study overall, not on this receptor specifically: Because the CMV infection status of the donors was unknown, age-related changes in expanded clonotypes may potentially have been confounded. Since profiling was done on bulk unsorted PBMCs, naive and antigen-experienced compartments could not be conclusively compared. Observed TCR beta diversity correlated strongly with the percentage of naive T cells measured by flow cytometry. Total diversity estimates from one million sequenced T cells were considered lower bounds and underestimates. Observed TCR beta diversity per million T cells fell roughly linearly with age, and a significant reduction was already apparent by age about 36. Compared with the aged group, the long-lived group had more naive CD4+ T cells, fewer expanded clones and increased TCR diversity, a pattern suggesting age selection.

Donors were about 36 systemically healthy Caucasian individuals from Russia aged roughly 6 to 95 years. Roughly 10 milliliters of peripheral blood were drawn from each donor into EDTA-treated Vacutainer tubes. PBMCs were isolated by Ficoll-Paque density-gradient centrifugation, with at least 6 million obtained per sample. Trizol reagent was used to extract total RNA from PBMCs, with at least 6 micrograms per sample. The percentages of naive CD45RAhigh/CD27high T cells were determined by flow cytometry on a PBMC aliquot from every donor. Inclusive of the bounding cysteine and phenylalanine, the CDR3 is 14 residues long. Only the CDR3 portion is preserved as DNA: 42 bases, with reading frame beginning at the first base. The germline V gene (reference sequence) provides CDR1 MNHNY and CDR2 SVGAGI. The germline V end is reduced by 6 bases and the J end by 4 bases; junction bases left unmatched: 7. Libraries were made using 5' RACE. For sequencing, an Illumina HiSeq 2500 was employed. The second PCR ran for about 6 to 11 cycles and used a J-beta primer mix along with a sample-barcoded 5' primer. A template-switch 5' adaptor carrying 12 random nucleotides introduced a unique molecular identifier onto each TCR beta cDNA molecule. At least 2.5 million CDR3-containing paired-end reads were obtained from each sample. First-strand cDNA synthesis was performed from all RNA using the Mint cDNA synthesis kit, with priming by a TRBC-specific oligonucleotide. Following uracil-DNA glycosylase treatment, a first 18-cycle PCR with universal primers M1SS and BC2_uni_R was performed on all cDNA. The paper's data handling went like this. Normalization of each sample was performed by random selection of 1 million high-quality reads, each carrying a distinct molecular identifier. Reads sharing molecular identifiers were discarded rather than binned into consensus sequences. MiTCR, set to a Q25 quality threshold and the strictest error-elimination algorithm, was used for CDR3 identification, clonotype clustering and error correction. A nonparametric unseen species model using Euler transformation provided a lower-bound estimate of total TCR beta diversity. The public reads were reanalyzed by TCRdb: fastp trimming at Q25, MiXCR alignment, in-frame beta chains only. Records with the same CDR3 protein are collapsed into one entry carrying the most frequent genes and DNA. TCRdb's processing, not the study's, gives the V and J calls here. This sample comprises about 1.8 million distinct CDR3 sequences, approximately 50% of them detected only once. Jointly, the top ten make up 2% to 2.5% of the sample.

The specimen sequenced was blood. The sequence is built from TRBV6-6 and TRBJ2-7, with 9 central nucleotides matching TRBD1. This TCR came from a woman aged 40 to 50 in good health. CDR3 sequence: CASRSGTGWYEQYF. The nucleotide sequence reads TGTGCCAGCAGATCCGGGACAGGGTGGTACGAGCAGTACTTC.